Reported below is one T cell receptor (beta chain). This clonotype was counted many times. The antigen it recognizes is unknown. One base away there is no much larger clone; base qualities are not given. This sample is part of a study of T-cell reconstitution after alpha-beta-depleted transplantation in children (dated by TCRdb to 2016 to 2017). In the study overall: T-cell immune reconstitution after TCRalphabeta/CD19-depleted allogeneic hematopoietic cell transplantation in children was quantitatively tracked in the study by means of TCR repertoire profiling.

Library creation used PCR. Sequencer: Illumina HiSeq 2500. Molecular barcoding was employed in the preparation of TCR libraries, with unique molecular identifiers being used to normalize TCRbeta repertoire quantification. The public sequencing data were trimmed at Q25 with fastp and processed into clonotypes with MiXCR by TCRdb, which kept only in-frame beta chains. CDR3 protein sequences are deduplicated, and each keeps its most common genes and DNA. The sample records 440,000 or so distinct CDR3 sequences, roughly 43% of which are singletons. Clones ranked in the top ten supply about 30% of the sample. Paper-wide results and their limitations: About two months after transplant, the apparently early recovery of alphabetaT-cell counts reportedly depended on just several hundred clones that had expanded rapidly and came from non-depleted graft cells. Over subsequent months, a decline in hyperexpanded clone frequencies was noted, and after one year, T-cell counts and TCRbeta diversity were mostly ascribed to newly produced T cells. In some patients, the high TCRbeta diversity seen at day 60 was put down to recipient T cells and intrathymic progenitors that had survived conditioning.

Sequences SGHKS (CDR1) and YYEKEE (CDR2) are obtained from the germline V gene (reference sequence). V lost 0 bases and J lost 14 bases; the stretch between them is 9 bases long. The CDR3 runs 11 amino acids, cysteine and phenylalanine included. CDR3 DNA is the only sequence kept; it has 33 bases, read in frame from the first base. The treatment or condition label, read with the paper, signifies: allogeneic hematopoietic cell transplantation with graft depleted of TCRalphabeta T cells and CD19 B cells. Transplant recipients were children who received TCRalphabeta/CD19-depleted allogeneic hematopoietic cell grafts.

The sequencing here drew on PBMCs, taken before TCRalphabeta/CD19-depleted stem cell transplant. In this chain, TRBV5-5 is recombined with TRBJ2-1; no D gene can be assigned with confidence. This sequence originates from a girl aged 2-10 years with aplastic anemia, due to receive a stem cell transplant. The nucleotide sequence reads TGTGCCAGCAGCTTGGCGAAGGGCGAGTTCTTC. Translated, this is CASSLAKGEFF.